This TCR beta chain was profiled in a study of T cells in narcolepsy. Turning to the study itself: Patients with NT1 or NT2 and healthy control donors were enrolled. Whole-study results and caveats: No autoreactive T cell clone sequences appeared in some memory CD4+ repertoires. Healthy controls reportedly lacked the autoreactive clonotypes serially found in patients' blood. Same-patient CSF and blood CD4+ T cell clonotypes included HCRT-specific and TRIB2-specific autoreactive ones.

With 4 bases removed from V and 0 bases from J, the gap between germline ends came to 17 bases. Looked up from germline, CDR1 is SGHNT and CDR2 is YYREEE (reference sequence). CDR3 size: 17 residues. With respect to this clone: The antigen is unknown.

The data were produced by immunoSEQ multiplex PCR, yet TCRdb's version contains in-frame clones alone and is incomplete. The table has tens of thousands of clones, 55% to 65% seen once. The specimen sequenced was memory (CD45RA-) CD4+ T cells from blood. This TCR was recovered from a human donor in good health. This chain joins TRBV5-4 and TRBJ2-1; D unresolved. CDR3 DNA sequence: TGTGCCAGCAGCGTAACCTTACTCAGTAGCTCCTACAATGAGCAGTTCTTC. Its protein product is CASSVTLLSSSYNEQFF.